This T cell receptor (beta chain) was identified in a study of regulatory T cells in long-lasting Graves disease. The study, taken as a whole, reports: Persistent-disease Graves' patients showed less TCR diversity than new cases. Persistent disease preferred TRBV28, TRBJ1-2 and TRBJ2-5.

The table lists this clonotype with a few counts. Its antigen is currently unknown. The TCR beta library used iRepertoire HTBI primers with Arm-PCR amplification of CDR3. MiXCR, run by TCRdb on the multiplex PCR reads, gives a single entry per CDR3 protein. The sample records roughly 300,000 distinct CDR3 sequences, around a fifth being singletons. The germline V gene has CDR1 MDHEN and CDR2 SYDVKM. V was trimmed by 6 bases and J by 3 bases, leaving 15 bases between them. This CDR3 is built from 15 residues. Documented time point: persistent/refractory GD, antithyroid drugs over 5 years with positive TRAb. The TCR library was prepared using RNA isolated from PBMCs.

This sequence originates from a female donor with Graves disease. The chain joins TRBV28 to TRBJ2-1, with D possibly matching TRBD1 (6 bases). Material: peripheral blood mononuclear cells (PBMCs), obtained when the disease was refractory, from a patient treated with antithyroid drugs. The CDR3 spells CASSQGHSGYNEQFF. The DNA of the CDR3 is TGTGCCAGCAGCCAGGGACACTCGGGCTACAATGAGCAGTTCTTC.